The 22 T cell receptor beta chains reported below all come from one sample, sequenced in a study of T cells in Graves' hyperthyroidism and ophthalmopathy (dated by TCRdb to between 2018 and 2021). The library was built by means of multiplex PCR. The sequencing machine was an Illumina HiSeq 2000. TCR beta CDR3 regions were amplified from RNA transcripts. The TCR CDR3 was subjected to a first round of RT-PCR using the HTBI primer set and the Qiagen OneStep RT-PCR kit. TCRdb reprocessed the public reads (quality trimming at Q25 with fastp, clone calling with MiXCR) and kept in-frame beta chains. Entries are consolidated by CDR3 protein sequence, retaining the most common genes and DNA. Recorded for this sample are about 700,000 distinct CDR3 sequences; approximately 15% of them occurred a single time. 9.5% to 13% of the sample lies in the top ten. Material: blood. The source is a woman aged 18 to 35 with Graves' hyperthyroidism.

The rearrangement joins TRBV28 to TRBJ1-2; perhaps TRBD1 as D (5 bases). The V end was cut by 6 bases, the J end by 4 bases, with 15 bases between. This CDR3 has 14 amino acids. Germline assignment: CDR1 MDHEN and CDR2 SYDVKM. In DNA, the CDR3 is TGTGCCAGCAGCCGCGTTACGGGGGTCTATGGCTACACCTTC. Its protein product is CASSRVTGVYGYTF.

The chain couples TRBV2 to TRBJ2-7; 13 bases line up with TRBD2. Germline loops: CDR1 SNHLY, CDR2 FYNNEI. The CDR3 runs 18 residues. The trim removed 5 bases at V and 1 base at J, leaving 11 bases unmatched. The CDR3 nucleotides are TGTGCCAGCAGTCAGTTTCTGACTAGCGGGAGGAGGTCCTACGAGCAGTACTTC. Protein product: CASSQFLTSGRRSYEQYF.

In this sample, this clonotype turned up many times. The chain links TRBV18 to TRBJ2-5; 9 positions agree with TRBD1. V was pared by 3 bases and J by 3 bases, with 5 bases of the junction left unmatched. CDR1 KGHSH and CDR2 LQKENI come from the germline V gene. The CDR3 is 15 amino acids. CDR3 DNA: TGTGCCAGCTCACCTTCCGGGACAGGGAAAGAGACCCAGTACTTC. Its protein product is CASSPSGTGKETQYF.

The rearrangement uses TRBV5-1 and TRBJ2-1; 8 positions match TRBD2. This CDR3 contains 15 residues. CDR1 and CDR2 from the germline V gene are SGHRS and YFSETQ. V trimming: 4 bases; J trimming: 9 bases; junction bases outside the gene matches: 12. This chain's CDR3 is CASSRDSGNGAEQFF. DNA of the CDR3: TGCGCCAGCAGCCGGGATAGCGGGAATGGGGCTGAGCAGTTCTTC.

This clonotype came up many times. V usage is TRBV6-1 and J usage is TRBJ1-1; D is ambiguous. The CDR3 is 14 amino acids. V was trimmed by 7 bases and J by 0 bases, leaving 12 bases between them. The germline V gene encodes CDR1 MNHNS and CDR2 SASEGT. CDR3 residues: CASTGGPLNTEAFF. CDR3 DNA sequence: TGTGCCAGCACTGGCGGACCTCTGAACACTGAAGCTTTCTTT.

On this clonotype: A much larger clone differs from this one at a single base, so this may be a read error. The rearrangement links TRBV11-2 to TRBJ2-1, with 7 bases that match TRBD2. V lost 5 bases, J lost 0 bases, and 13 bases stayed unmatched. This CDR3 region has 18 residues. Germline V gene sequence: CDR1 SGHAT, CDR2 FQNNGV. The DNA of the CDR3 is TGTGCCAGCAGCCATTATAGAGTGGGGGGGAGCTCCTACAATGAGCAGTTCTTC. Translating gives CASSHYRVGGSSYNEQFF.

This clonotype was picked up many times. The chain recombines TRBV15 with TRBJ1-4, with 10 positions matching TRBD1. The J segment lost 10 bases and the V segment lost 0 bases, leaving 5 bases of the junction unmatched. The germline CDR1 and CDR2 sequences are LNHNV and YYDKDF (reference sequence). This CDR3 comprises 15 residues. The CDR3, as DNA: TGTGCCACCAGCAGAGAATGGACAGGGGGAGGAAAACTGTTTTTT. It codes for CATSREWTGGGKLFF.

This clonotype showed up just once. This may be a read error: a much more frequent sequence differs by one nucleotide. The V gene is TRBV9, the J gene TRBJ2-1; TRBD2 agrees at 7 bases. With V trimmed by 0 bases and J by 3 bases, 0 bases remained unmatched. The CDR3 is made up of 14 amino acids. The germline gives CDR1 SGDLS, CDR2 YYNGEE. The CDR3 DNA reads TGTGCCAGCAGCGTAGGGGACTACTACAATGAGCAGTTCTTC. It is translated as CASSVGDYYNEQFF.

Worth noting for this clonotype: One base away lies a much larger clone, so this may be a sequencing read error. Because it lacks the conserved phenylalanine or tryptophan at the end, this CDR3 is likely a read error. V gene TRBV29-1 combines with J gene TRBJ1-1; D might be TRBD1 (5 bases). Trimming pared 6 bases from V and 0 bases from J, leaving 11 bases between. The CDR3 runs to 13 residues. The germline V gene encodes CDR1 SQVTM and CDR2 ANQGSEA. The CDR3 loop is CSVSGRMNTEAFS. CDR3 nucleotides: TGCAGCGTCTCGGGACGGATGAACACTGAAGCTTTCTCT.

This clonotype was detected only once. This sequence joins TRBV5-5 and TRBJ2-5; 14 bases fit TRBD2. The CDR3 covers 19 residues. CDR1 is SGHKS and CDR2 is YYEKEE in the germline V gene (reference sequence). Losses at the gene ends were 2 bases for V and 0 bases for J; bases not matched to a gene: 9. CDR3 residues: CASSFRGLAGETYQETQYF. In nucleotides, the CDR3 is TGTGCCAGCAGCTTTCGGGGACTAGCGGGGGAGACGTACCAAGAGACCCAGTACTTC.

There are many counts of this clonotype. The DNA is left out, because the CDR3 cannot be placed on it with certainty; the CDR3 is given as TCRdb lists it. V gene TRBV7-2 combines with J gene TRBJ2-5; no check of the table's D call, TRBD1, against the DNA was made. Ends included, the CDR3 has 14 residues. From germline, CDR1 is SGHTA and CDR2 FQGNSA. CDR3 protein: CASSFGPGGETQYF.

This clonotype was found many times. The rearrangement joins TRBV12-3 or TRBV12-4 to TRBJ2-3; no clear D. The CDR3 has 14 amino acids. V shed 3 bases and J shed 2 bases, with 9 bases lying between them. CDR3 protein: CASSFPDPTDTQYF. CDR3 nucleotides: TGTGCCAGCAGTTTCCCAGATCCCACAGATACGCAGTATTTT.

This clonotype was observed a few times. This chain uses TRBV6-1 with TRBJ1-2, with D possibly being TRBD1 (5 bases). This CDR3 region has 19 residues. Trimming took off 2 bases at V and 4 bases at J, with 26 bases between the two ends. Germline lookup yields CDR1 MNHNS and CDR2 SASEGT. The CDR3 region has the DNA TGTGCCAGCAGTGAACTCCTCTATTCGGGGGAGGACTGGGTCTATGGCTACACCTTC. It translates to CASSELLYSGEDWVYGYTF.

In this sample, this clonotype turned up many times. V gene TRBV13 combines with J gene TRBJ2-3; D may be TRBD2 (5 bases). Between the trimmed V and J ends, which lost 5 bases and 3 bases, there was a span of 9 bases. CDR1 is PRHDT, CDR2 FYEKMQ, per germline (reference sequence). The CDR3 length is 13 residues. The CDR3 bases are TGTGCCAGCAGCCTCAGAGGGACAGATACGCAGTATTTT. Encoded protein: CASSLRGTDTQYF.

On this clonotype itself: A read error is possible here, since a much larger clone lies one base away. The V gene is TRBV5-8, the J gene TRBJ2-7, with D perhaps TRBD1 (6 bases). The J call is doubtful: the DNA matches TRBJ2-1 better. Germline V lookup: CDR1 SGHTS, CDR2 YDEGEE. There are 15 residues in the CDR3. CDR3 DNA: TGTGCCAGCAGCTTGGCCCCACAGGGAGACTACGAGCAGTTCTTC. This gives the protein CASSLAPQGDYEQFF.

This clonotype was detected only a few times. This chain uses TRBV15 with TRBJ1-1, with a possible D match to TRBD1 (6 bases). V dropped 0 bases and J dropped 5 bases, with 13 bases sitting between them. This CDR3 comprises 15 residues. Per germline, CDR1 LNHNV and CDR2 YYDKDF (reference sequence). The CDR3, as DNA: TGTGCCACCAGCAGAGATATACAGGGAGGGACTGAAGCTTTCTTT. Its translation: CATSRDIQGGTEAFF.

This clonotype was counted at least ten times. The DNA of the CDR3 is TGTGCCTGGAGTGTAAGGACTAGCGGACTTCACACCGGGGAGCTGTTTTTT. Encoded protein: CAWSVRTSGLHTGELFF. The rearrangement joins TRBV30 to TRBJ2-2; 10 bases line up with TRBD2. Trimming cost V 0 bases and J 3 bases; bases outside gene matches: 7. The germline CDR1 and CDR2 sequences are GTSNPN and SVGIG (reference sequence). The CDR3 runs to 17 residues.

V is TRBV30 and J is TRBJ2-2; TRBD2 aligns across 7 bases. This CDR3 is built from 15 residues. Trimming at V came to 7 bases and at J to 1 base, leaving 9 bases not matched to a gene. The germline V gene has CDR1 GTSNPN and CDR2 SVGIG (reference sequence). The CDR3 is CAYPPSGGNTGELFF. CDR3 DNA sequence: TGTGCCTACCCCCCTAGCGGCGGGAACACCGGGGAGCTGTTTTTT. Combining the CDR3 with reference TRBV30 and TRBJ2-2 gives the whole variable domain SQTIHQWPATLVQPVGSPLSLECTVEGTSNPNLYWYRQAAGRGLQLLFYSVGIGQISSEVPQNLSASRPQDRQFILSSKKLLLSDSGFYLCAYPPSGGNTGELFFGEGSRLTVL.

This clonotype was seen a few times. This chain uses TRBV6-2 or TRBV6-3 with TRBJ2-1; TRBD1 matches 7 bases. The CDR3 runs to 15 residues. With 6 bases clipped from V and 10 bases from J, the junction kept 15 bases outside the gene matches. Germline V gives CDR1 MNHEY, CDR2 SVGEGT. The CDR3 coding sequence is TGTGCCAGCAGGCTACTACCCCAGGGGGAATTCGAGCAGTTCTTC. It specifies CASRLLPQGEFEQFF.

This clonotype was picked up a small number of times. The chain employs TRBV30 and TRBJ2-1, with 8 bases identical to TRBD2. The J segment lost 13 bases and the V segment lost 2 bases, leaving 10 bases of the junction unmatched. Germline V lookup: CDR1 GTSNPN, CDR2 SVGIG (reference sequence). This CDR3 has 13 residues. CDR3: CAWSRAGAVTQFF. In DNA, the CDR3 is TGTGCCTGGAGTCGAGCGGGAGCGGTGACCCAGTTCTTC.

This chain connects TRBV5-1 to TRBJ2-5; 16 nucleotides line up with TRBD2. After removal of 4 bases from V and 9 bases from J, the junction contained 18 bases not matched to a gene. The CDR3 is 19 residues long. CDR1 and CDR2 from the germline V gene are SGHRS and YFSETQ. CDR3 loop: CASSPGLAGGSTRGEAQYF. CDR3 sequence (DNA): TGCGCCAGCAGCCCGGGACTAGCGGGAGGGAGCACACGCGGGGAGGCCCAGTACTTC. The full variable domain, in which reference TRBV5-1 and TRBJ2-5 provide the parts outside the CDR3, is KAGVTQTPRYLIKTRGQQVTLSCSPISGHRSVSWYQQTPGQGLQFLFEYFSETQRNKGNFPGRFSGRQFSNSRSEMNVSTLELGDSALYLCASSPGLAGGSTRGEAQYFGPGTRLLVL.

This clonotype was observed many times. The chain links TRBV30 to TRBJ1-1, with unresolved D. This CDR3 has 15 residues. Trimming cost V 2 bases and J 6 bases, with 19 bases left between them. The germline CDR1 and CDR2 sequences are GTSNPN and SVGIG (reference sequence). CDR3 residues: CAWSLSINSGAEAFF. DNA of the CDR3: TGTGCCTGGAGTTTATCTATAAATTCTGGGGCTGAAGCTTTCTTT.